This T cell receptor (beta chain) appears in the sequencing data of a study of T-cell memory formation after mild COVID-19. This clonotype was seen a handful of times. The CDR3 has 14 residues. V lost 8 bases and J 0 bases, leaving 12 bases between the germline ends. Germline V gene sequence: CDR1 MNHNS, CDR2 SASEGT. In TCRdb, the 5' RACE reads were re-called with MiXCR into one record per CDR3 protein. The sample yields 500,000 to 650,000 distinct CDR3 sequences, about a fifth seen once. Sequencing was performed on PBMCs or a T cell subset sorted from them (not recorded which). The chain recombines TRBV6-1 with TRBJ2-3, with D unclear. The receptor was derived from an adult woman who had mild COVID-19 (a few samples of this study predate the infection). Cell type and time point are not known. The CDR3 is CASEARASTDTQYF. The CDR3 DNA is TGTGCCAGCGAGGCCAGAGCTAGCACAGATACGCAGTATTTT.